These T cell receptor beta chains were read from a single sample in a study of cytomegalovirus exposure and HLA in healthy donors. TCRdb's table, derived via immunoSEQ multiplex PCR, lists solely in-frame clones and lacks some. The repertoire holds some 120,000 clones, 85% to 90% seen once, with about 1.9% in the top ten. The sequenced sample was PBMCs. These receptors were taken from a woman younger than 30 in good health and CMV-seronegative. Each CDR3 is given without its conserved first and last residue. The listing skips clone size in some rows; elsewhere it reads once, few, many or a size class.

>-|12|TRBJ1-3|TRBV28
ASSVDRRTNTIY
>-|14|TRBJ2-3|TRBV9
ASSVGNGRAGDTQY
>-|13|TRBJ2-7|TRBV27
ASSPIGQGLREQY
>-|11|TRBJ2-2|TRBV6-5
ASGRGGTGELF
>-|12|TRBJ1-6|TRBV28
ASRLPNQDSPLH
>-|13|TRBJ1-2|TRBV6-5
ASSYLTGIGYGYT
>-|14|TRBJ2-5|TRBV6-6
ASSLREQGLGETQY
>-|13|TRBJ1-5|TRBV6-6
ASSQGTGITQPQH
>-|10|TRBJ1-1|TRBV29-1
SLQGMNTEAF
>-|14|TRBJ1-3|TRBV6-5
ASSYAGPISGNTIY
>-|12|TRBJ2-5|TRBV5-1
ASSLGRGAETQY
>once|12|TRBJ2-7|TRBV6-1
ASSERRGPYEQY
>-|14|TRBJ2-1|TRBV7-9
ASSVPGWGGHNEQF
>-|9|TRBJ2-4|TRBV20-1
SANKKNIQY
>-|13|TRBJ2-3|TRBV11-2
ASSFSRASTDTQY
>-|11|TRBJ1-1|TRBV6-5
ASRPDRDSEAF
>-|13|TRBJ2-5|TRBV9
ASSVEAGIWETQY
>-|12|TRBJ1-1|TRBV2
ASRTGSGNTEAF
>once|11|TRBJ2-7|TRBV7-6
ASSGGSYYEQY
>-|12|TRBJ2-2|TRBV7-6
ASSLRANTGELF
>-|11|TRBJ2-7|TRBV7-8
ASSFPQGHEQY
>-|12|TRBJ2-5|TRBV30
AWRTGGLAGTQY
>-|17|TRBJ2-7|TRBV4-3
ASSQVPPRARGSPYEQY
>-|13|TRBJ2-1|TRBV6-5
ASTIDRRSYNEQF
>-|12|TRBJ2-1|TRBV9
ASSVGPGGDEQF
>-|13|TRBJ1-1|TRBV18
ASSPRQGGNTEAF
>-|13|TRBJ1-1|TRBV30
AWSVRFPRKAEAF
>-|11|TRBJ1-2|TRBV28
ASRTGQDYGYT
>once|14|TRBJ2-5|TRBV5-6
ASSFPLGRGQETQY
>-|12|TRBJ2-3|TRBV5-4
ATSTQGAPDTQY
>-|13|TRBJ2-3|TRBV5-1
ASSRTGDGADTQY
>-|15|TRBJ2-7|TRBV2
ASSDEGWAGGNHEQY
>-|13|TRBJ2-1|TRBV7-2
ASSLRGRQYNEQF
>-|14|TRBJ2-1|TRBV28
ASSLYGTGYYNEQF
>once|14|TRBJ1-3|TRBV5-1
ASSLGGTSSGNTIY
>-|11|TRBJ2-5|TRBV19
ASSTGAQETQY
>-|12|TRBJ2-3|TRBV19
ASSISGSTDTQY
>few|13|TRBJ2-1|TRBV28
ASSSLAGVFNEQF
>-|16|TRBJ2-7|TRBV7-2
ASSPRTRPGQVSYEQY
>-|14|TRBJ2-2|TRBV4-2
ASSQDSSSGLRELF
>-|14|TRBJ2-3|TRBV7-2
ASSSLGGDFTDTQY
>-|10|TRBJ1-4|TRBV30
AWGLLNEKLF
>-|15|TRBJ1-3|TRBV9
ASSVGQGVRSGNTIY